This is a list of T cell receptor beta chains from one sample in a study of prognosis after radiotherapy for stage I lung cancer. TCRdb re-derived calls from the multiplex PCR reads in MiXCR, one entry per CDR3 protein. Of about 51,000 distinct CDR3 sequences in the sample, about a third were seen once. This material consisted of PBMCs, taken before or after stereotactic body radiation therapy (not recorded which). These TCRs come from a donor of 50 years or more with non-small cell lung cancer. Each CDR3 is given with its conserved first and last residue. D genes are given only for firm matches. For some rows the clone size is stated as once, few or many, or as a class when expanded; others skip it.

>16|NA|TRBV5-1|TRBJ2-7|NA
TGCGCCAGCAGCTCCCCGGGAACAGGCCCTCCTTACGAGCAGTACTTC
CASSSPGTGPPYEQYF
>13|NA|TRBV18|TRBJ1-2|many
TGTGCCAGCTCAGGACCGTGGTCAGGGGGCTACACCTTC
CASSGPWSGGYTF
>13|NA|TRBV7-9|TRBJ2-7|many
TGTGCCAGCAGCGTCGGTGGGACCTACGAGCAGTACTTC
CASSVGGTYEQYF
>15|NA|TRBV19|TRBJ1-4|many
TGTGCCAGTAGTATTTCGTGGGGTTTAAATGAAAAACTGTTTTTT
CASSISWGLNEKLFF
>16|TRBD1|TRBV9|TRBJ2-6|NA
TGTGCCAGCAGCGTAACAGGGGTGTCTGGGGCCAACGTCCTGACCTTC
CASSVTGVSGANVLTF
>14|NA|TRBV5-1|TRBJ2-1|many
TGCGCCAGCAGCTGGGCGACGCGAGACAATGAGCAGTTCTTC
CASSWATRDNEQFF
>15|NA|TRBV15|TRBJ2-1|many
TGTGCCACCAGCAGAGACCCAGGCGACTACAATGAGCAGTTCTTC
CATSRDPGDYNEQFF
>16|NA|TRBV27|TRBJ2-7|once
TGTGCCAGCAGTTCTAGGTGGGGCCCAGAACGCTACGAGCAGTACTTC
CASSSRWGPERYEQYF
>13|NA|TRBV19|TRBJ2-2|NA
TGTGCCAGTATTATCCTGGGGATCTGGGAGCTGTTTTTT
CASIILGIWELFF
>15|TRBD1|TRBV24-1|TRBJ2-7|many
TGTGCCCCCCTCAGGAGCCGGGACAGGGGTTACGAGCAGTACTTC
CAPLRSRDRGYEQYF
>21|TRBD1|TRBV5-1|TRBJ2-6|many
TGCGCCAGCAGCCGCTTGGACAGGGTAAACCCATTCAGCTCTGGGGCCAACGTCCTGACTTTC
CASSRLDRVNPFSSGANVLTF
>15|NA|TRBV7-2|TRBJ2-6|NA
TGTGCCAGCAGTCTTAGAGGGGCTGGGGCCAACGTCCTGACTTTC
CASSLRGAGANVLTF
>16|NA|TRBV11-2|TRBJ2-1|many
TGTGCCAGCAGCTCCATGACCGGGGACTCCTACAATGAGCAGTTCTTC
CASSSMTGDSYNEQFF
>14|NA|TRBV3-1|TRBJ1-1|many
TGTGCCAGCAGCCAAGCTGGGACATACACTGAAGCTTTCTTT
CASSQAGTYTEAFF
>15|TRBD1|TRBV28|TRBJ1-1|many
TGTGCCAGCAGTTCCAGGGGGATGAGGAACACTGAAGCTTTCTTT
CASSSRGMRNTEAFF
>17|TRBD2|TRBV6-1|TRBJ2-2|NA
TGTGCCAGCACCCCTTTTTGGCTAGCGGGATACACCGGGGAGCTGTTTTTT
CASTPFWLAGYTGELFF
>15|NA|TRBV6-2/TRBV6-3|TRBJ1-1|many
TGTGCCAGCAGTTACAATGAGCTGAGGAACACTGAAGCTTTCTTT
CASSYNELRNTEAFF
>13|TRBD1|TRBV9|TRBJ2-1|many
TGTGCCAGCAGCGGGACAGGGGTGGGTGAGCAGTTCTTC
CASSGTGVGEQFF
>15|TRBD1|TRBV12-3/TRBV12-4|TRBJ1-1|many
TGTGCCAGCAGCGGGACAGGGGGGGCGCCGACTGAAGCTTTCTTT
CASSGTGGAPTEAFF
>17|TRBD2|TRBV5-1|TRBJ2-4|many
TGCGCCAGCAGCCCAGGATCCCGTAGCGGGGGGGTAGACATTCAGTACTTC
CASSPGSRSGGVDIQYF
>14|TRBD1|TRBV6-5|TRBJ1-1|many
TGTGCCAGCAGTTACGAGGGGGCGAGGACTGAAGCTTTCTTT
CASSYEGARTEAFF
>16|TRBD1|TRBV5-1|TRBJ2-5|many
TGCGCCAGCAGCTTGTTGGGACAGGGGGTGCAAGAGACCCAGTACTTC
CASSLLGQGVQETQYF
>14|NA|TRBV6-1|TRBJ2-5|NA
TGTGCCAGCAGTAGCCCCGGGGGGCTCGGGACCCAGTACTTC
CASSSPGGLGTQYF
>14|TRBD2|TRBV7-2|TRBJ2-7|many
TGTGCCAGCAGCTTCCAGACTAGCGGCTACGAGCAGTACTTC
CASSFQTSGYEQYF
>12|NA|TRBV9|TRBJ1-1|many
TGTGCCAGCAGCGCACCGAGCACTGAAGCTTTCTTT
CASSAPSTEAFF
>15|TRBD2|TRBV7-2|TRBJ2-3|many
TGTGCCAGCAGCCAACTAGCGACTAGCACAGATACGCAGTATTTT
CASSQLATSTDTQYF
>14|NA|TRBV29-1|TRBJ2-1|many
TGCAGCGCAGTAACTAGCAGGGTTAACAATGAGCAGTCCTTC
CSAVTSRVNNEQSF
>18|TRBD2|TRBV5-1|TRBJ2-2|many
TGCGCCAGCAGCCTGGGACTAGCGGGAAGGGGGAATACCGGGGAGCTGTTTTTT
CASSLGLAGRGNTGELFF
>15|TRBD1|TRBV5-4|TRBJ2-5|NA
TGTGCCAGCAGCTGGCAGGGGGACGGGGTGGAGACCAAGTACTTC
CASSWQGDGVETKYF
>16|TRBD2|TRBV9|TRBJ2-3|medium-sized
TGTGCCAGCGGAGAACTAGCGGGAGGTAGTACAGATACGCAGTATTTT
CASGELAGGSTDTQYF
>14|NA|TRBV7-2|TRBJ1-5|NA
TGTGCCAGCAGCACACGGGGGGCCTGGCAGCCCCAGCATTTT
CASSTRGAWQPQHF
>16|TRBD1|TRBV11-3|TRBJ2-7|NA
TGTGCCAGCAGCGCCTGGGACAGGGGGTCCGACTACGAGCAGTACTTC
CASSAWDRGSDYEQYF
>15|TRBD2|TRBV7-9|TRBJ2-1|many
TGTGCCAGCAGCCGGTGGGCGGGGGGGGACAATGAGCAGTTCTTC
CASSRWAGGDNEQFF
>13|NA|TRBV6-1|TRBJ1-2|many
TGTGCCAGCAGGGGGGGAGTTCAATATGGCTACACCTTC
CASRGGVQYGYTF
>17|TRBD1|TRBV5-1|TRBJ2-7|many
TGCGCCAGCAGCTTGGGGTGGCTGAGACAGGGCATATACGAGCAGTACTTC
CASSLGWLRQGIYEQYF
>14|NA|TRBV29-1|TRBJ2-4|few
TGCAGCGTTGTGGGGGCCAGGGCCAAAAACATTCAGTACTTC
CSVVGARAKNIQYF
>13|TRBD1|TRBV20-1|TRBJ1-2|many
TGCAGTTCCGATAGGGGACAGGGGTATGGCTACACCTTC
CSSDRGQGYGYTF
>14|NA|TRBV20-1|TRBJ2-1|many
TGCAGTGCCGTTCAGGGTGGAGGAAACAATGAGCAGTTCTTC
CSAVQGGGNNEQFF
>16|NA|TRBV5-1|TRBJ2-7|NA
TGCGCCAGCAGCTTGGCCTGGTCGGGAGACTTATACGAGCAGTACTTC
CASSLAWSGDLYEQYF
>15|NA|TRBV28|TRBJ1-5|many
TGTGCCAGCAGTCCCGTTTATCCTGGCGGGCAGCCCCAGCATTTT
CASSPVYPGGQPQHF
>13|NA|TRBV30|TRBJ2-5|many
TGTGCCTGCCTATTCTGGCCTCAAGAGACCCAGTACTTC
CACLFWPQETQYF
>21|NA|TRBV24-1|TRBJ2-7|many
TGTGCCACCAGTGCTATCGAACCCATCCCCTTTCGGGGAAAAATGTCCTACGAGCAGTACTTC
CATSAIEPIPFRGKMSYEQYF
>15|TRBD1|TRBV5-1|TRBJ1-6|many
TGCGCCAGCAGCTTTATGGGACAGGGGTTGTCACCCCTCCACTTT
CASSFMGQGLSPLHF
>14|NA|TRBV7-9|TRBJ2-2|many
TGTGCCAGCAGCTTAGAGGTTAACACCGGGGAGCTGTTTTTT
CASSLEVNTGELFF
>14|NA|TRBV14|TRBJ2-7|once
TGTGCCAGCAGCCAAGATCCCGTTTACTACGAGCAGTACTTC
CASSQDPVYYEQYF
>14|NA|TRBV6-9|TRBJ2-5|NA
TGTGCCAGCAGTTACTTTAGCATCGGAGAGACCCAGTACTTC
CASSYFSIGETQYF
>14|TRBD2|TRBV9|TRBJ2-5|many
TGTGCCAGCGCCAGGGAGGGGTACCAAGAGACCCAGTACTTC
CASAREGYQETQYF
>14|NA|TRBV9|TRBJ2-3|NA
TGTGCCAGCAGCGCCAGTTGGAGAACAGGTACGCAGTATTTT
CASSASWRTGTQYF
>15|NA|TRBV12-3/TRBV12-4|TRBJ1-3|NA
TGTGCCAGCAGGAGCGGGACGGACTCTGGAAACACCATATATTTT
CASRSGTDSGNTIYF
>14|NA|TRBV6-1|TRBJ1-2|NA
TGTGCCAGCAGAAAAGGACGGCCAAACTATGGCTACACCTTC
CASRKGRPNYGYTF
>12|NA|TRBV20-1|TRBJ1-4|many
TGCAGTGCTAGCGTGGGCCGAGAAAAACTGTTTTTT
CSASVGREKLFF
>15|TRBD1|TRBV6-1|TRBJ2-7|many
TGTGCCAGCAGCCCCGGGACAGGGGTGCGGGGGAGGCAGTACTTC
CASSPGTGVRGRQYF
>14|NA|TRBV7-8|TRBJ1-1|many
TGTGCCAGCAGCTTAGCAGGGGCGAGCACTGAAGCTTTCTTT
CASSLAGASTEAFF
>11|NA|TRBV30|TRBJ2-2|many
TGTGCCTGGAGTACAGGGTCGTTGCTGTTTTTT
CAWSTGSLLFF
>15|NA|TRBV6-2/TRBV6-3|TRBJ2-7|NA
TGTGCCAGCAGCTATGGGACACTGGTCTCCTACGAGCAGTACTTC
CASSYGTLVSYEQYF
>15|TRBD1|TRBV7-3|TRBJ2-3|many
TGTGCCAGCAGCTTGGGACAGCACTTCACAGATACGCAGTATTTT
CASSLGQHFTDTQYF
>15|NA|TRBV27|TRBJ2-1|many
TGTGCCAGCATTCCGAGGGGTCTAGTAAGCGGTGAGCAGTTCTTC
CASIPRGLVSGEQFF